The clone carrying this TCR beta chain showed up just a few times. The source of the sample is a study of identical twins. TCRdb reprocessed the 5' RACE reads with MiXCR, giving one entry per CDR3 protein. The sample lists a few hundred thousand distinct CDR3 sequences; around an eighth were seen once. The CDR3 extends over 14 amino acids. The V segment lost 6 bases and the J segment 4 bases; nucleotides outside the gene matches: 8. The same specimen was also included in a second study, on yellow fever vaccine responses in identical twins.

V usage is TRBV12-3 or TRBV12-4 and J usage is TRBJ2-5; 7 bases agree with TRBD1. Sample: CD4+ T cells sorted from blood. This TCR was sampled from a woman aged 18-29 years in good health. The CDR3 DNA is TGTGCCAGCAGCCACTCGGGACAGCCAGAGACCCAGTACTTC. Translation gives CASSHSGQPETQYF.